Below, 18 T cell receptor beta chains from the same sample are listed, as sequenced in a study of T cell changes during pregnancy in multiple sclerosis. Profiled with immunoSEQ multiplex PCR; TCRdb holds only in-frame clones, not every one. The table shows just over 35,000 clones, with approximately 93% occurring only once. The sample here was CD4+ T cells from peripheral blood mononuclear cells, taken in the first trimester of pregnancy. The receptors were sampled from a female donor with multiple sclerosis, enrolled in a pregnancy study.

This clone showed up just once. The gene calls are TRBV5-1 and TRBJ2-1; 13 nucleotides line up with TRBD2. V trimming: 4 bases; J trimming: 3 bases; junction bases outside the gene matches: 7. The CDR3 totals 17 residues. Per the germline V gene, CDR1 is SGHRS and CDR2 is YFSETQ. The CDR3 loop reads CASSEGTSGIIYNEQFF. The CDR3 bases are TGCGCCAGCAGCGAAGGGACTAGCGGGATAATCTACAATGAGCAGTTCTTC.

The chain links TRBV5-1 to TRBJ2-5, with D perhaps TRBD2 (6 bases). Between the trimmed V and J ends, which lost 5 bases and 2 bases, there was a span of 13 bases. The CDR3 length is 14 residues. The germline CDR1 and CDR2 sequences are SGHRS and YFSETQ. The CDR3 DNA follows: TGCGCCAGCAGGTTGTCCGGGACTCAAGAGACCCAGTACTTC. Translated, it gives CASRLSGTQETQYF.

The chain recombines TRBV5-1 with TRBJ1-5; possibly TRBD1 for D (5 bases). CDR3 size: 15 residues. V lost 0 bases, J lost 5 bases, and 12 bases lay in between. The germline V gene encodes CDR1 SGHRS and CDR2 YFSETQ. Here the CDR3 DNA reads TGCGCCAGCAGCTTGGCCCCAGGGTTATATCAGCCCCAGCATTTT. Residues: CASSLAPGLYQPQHF.

The chain uses TRBV7-9 and TRBJ2-3, with a possible D match to TRBD2 (6 bases). The germline V and J ends were trimmed by 3 bases and 6 bases, with 7 bases remaining between them. The CDR3 covers 12 residues. Germline values: CDR1 SEHNR, CDR2 FQNEAQ (reference sequence). The CDR3 spells CASSFGGDTQYF. CDR3 bases: TGTGCCAGCAGCTTTGGGGGGGATACGCAGTATTTT.

The V gene is TRBV6-5, the J gene TRBJ1-4; weak D call: TRBD1 (6 bases). V was pared by 4 bases and J by 11 bases, with 14 bases between. The CDR3 contains 13 residues. Germline V lookup: CDR1 MNHEY, CDR2 SVGAGI. CDR3: CASSSRQVDKLFF. The CDR3 nucleotides read TGTGCCAGCAGTTCCCGACAGGTGGATAAACTGTTTTTT.

The rearrangement joins TRBV21-1 to TRBJ2-7; the table gives TRBD1 as D, unverified against the DNA. TRBV21-1 is designated a pseudogene. The CDR3 is 15 residues long. The CDR3 loop reads CASSKRDRDFYEQYF. The CDR3 DNA is TGTGCCAGCAGCAAAAGGGACAGGGATTTCTACGAGCAGTACTTC.

CDR3 amino acids: CASSLVMAGVTGELFF. As DNA, the CDR3 is TGCGCCAGCAGCTTGGTTATGGCGGGTGTCACCGGGGAGCTGTTTTTT. The chain has TRBV5-1 and TRBJ2-2; possible D gene TRBD2, 5 bases. The CDR3 spans 16 residues. Germline CDR1 reads SGHRS; CDR2 reads YFSETQ. Trimming took off 0 bases at V and 4 bases at J, with 13 bases between the two ends.

The CDR3 region is CASSSRDRGLGYTF. The CDR3 DNA sequence: TGTGCCAGCAGCTCGAGAGACAGGGGGCTAGGCTACACCTTC. The chain carries TRBV5-4 and TRBJ1-2; 10 bases match TRBD1. CDR3 size: 14 residues. J was trimmed by 8 bases and V by 3 bases; bases with no gene match: 7. Germline V CDR1 and CDR2: SGHNT, YYREEE (reference sequence).

The chain has TRBV2 and TRBJ2-1, with 7 bases identical to TRBD2. CDR1 is SNHLY, CDR2 FYNNEI, per germline. V trimming: 9 bases; J trimming: 1 base; junction bases outside the gene matches: 6. The CDR3 totals 14 residues. CDR3 protein: CARGGVRSYNEQFF. The CDR3 nucleotides read TGTGCCAGGGGGGGGGTTAGGTCCTACAATGAGCAGTTCTTC.

This chain uses TRBV6-1 with TRBJ1-2; D ambiguous. Germline V CDR1 and CDR2: MNHNS, SASEGT. The CDR3 totals 12 residues. V gave up 6 bases and J gave up 1 base, with 6 bases separating them. The CDR3 nucleotides read TGTGCCAGCAGGGGAGTTAACTATGGCTACACCTTC. The encoded protein is CASRGVNYGYTF.

On this clone itself: The junction does not match germline at one end; this may be a read error. Other DNA variants within this sample encode the same CDR3. CDR3 DNA: TGTGCCAGCAGTGAATCACTGGGACTATTCAGCTCCTACGAGCAATACTTC. This encodes CASSESLGLFSSYEQYF. The V call is TRBV6-4, the J call TRBJ2-7; 7 bases line up with TRBD2. The germline V gene has CDR1 MRHNA and CDR2 SNTAGT. CDR3 size: 17 residues.

This clone showed up just once. V is TRBV19 and J is TRBJ1-1, with D perhaps TRBD1 (6 bases). Germline V gene data show CDR1 as LNHDA and CDR2 as SQIVND (reference sequence). The CDR3 length is 16 residues. Trimming took off 0 bases at V and 4 bases at J, with 15 bases between the two ends. This chain's CDR3 is CASSIDQGRGITEAFF. The CDR3 bases are TGTGCCAGTAGTATAGATCAGGGCAGGGGTATCACTGAAGCTTTCTTT.

The chain has TRBV5-4 and TRBJ2-7; 12 nucleotides align to TRBD2. The CDR3 runs to 14 residues. With 7 bases clipped from V and 5 bases from J, the junction kept 7 bases outside the gene matches. From germline, CDR1 is SGHNT and CDR2 YYREEE (reference sequence). The CDR3 nucleotides read TGTGCCAGCGCTAGCGGGAGGGAGCTAGACGAGCAGTACTTC. Protein sequence: CASASGRELDEQYF.

This chain links TRBV6-5 with TRBJ2-7; 11 nucleotides line up with TRBD2. The CDR3 runs to 14 residues. The J segment lost 3 bases and the V segment lost 5 bases, leaving 3 bases of the junction unmatched. CDR1 and CDR2 (germline): MNHEY, SVGAGI. CDR3 amino acids: CASSLSGRDYEQYF. The CDR3 nucleotides read TGTGCCAGCAGTCTTAGCGGGAGGGACTACGAGCAGTACTTC.

The chain uses TRBV5-1 and TRBJ2-7; perhaps TRBD1 as D (7 bases). V was shortened by 4 bases and J by 4 bases, with 15 bases between the two germline ends. This CDR3 contains 14 residues. CDR1 and CDR2 from the germline V gene are SGHRS and YFSETQ. The CDR3, as DNA: TGCGCCAGCAGCGAATGGTCAGGGGGGTACGAGCAGTACTTC. Its translation is CASSEWSGGYEQYF.

The V and J genes are TRBV2 and TRBJ1-2; D is unclear. The V gene's germline CDR1 is SNHLY and CDR2 FYNNEI. V was shortened by 6 bases and J by 6 bases, with 11 bases between the two germline ends. The CDR3 contains 12 residues. The CDR3 region has the DNA TGTGCCAGCAGGGTATTTTCGGATGGCTACACCTTC. It translates to CASRVFSDGYTF.

The J gene is TRBJ1-2, the V gene TRBV2, with no clear D. CDR1 and CDR2 from the germline V gene are SNHLY and FYNNEI. Trimming took 2 bases from V and 3 from J, leaving 7 bases between them. The CDR3 has 13 amino acids. This chain's CDR3 is CASSESRYYGYTF. The CDR3 DNA reads as TGTGCCAGCAGTGAATCCCGTTACTATGGCTACACCTTC.

This rearrangement joins TRBV5-1 to TRBJ1-1; 7 positions agree with TRBD1. V lost 6 bases and J lost 1; bases outside the gene matches: 9. The CDR3 is 15 residues long. The V gene's germline CDR1 is SGHRS and CDR2 YFSETQ. CDR3 residues: CASTEQGLGNTEAFF. The CDR3, as DNA: TGCGCCAGCACAGAACAGGGGCTGGGGAACACTGAAGCTTTCTTT.